A single TCR beta chain is shown here with its context. Antigen unknown. This entry is derived from a study of post-analysis software for immune sequencing data. Prepared TCR beta cDNA libraries contained unique molecular identifiers. Via MiXCR, TCRdb re-called the PCR reads, giving one row per CDR3 protein. The sample has 700,000 to 800,000 distinct CDR3 sequences, about 32% seen once. The CDR3 is made up of 17 amino acids. V shed 1 base, J shed 8 bases, and the junction held 12 bases outside the gene matches. Germline V gene lookup returns CDR1 SGHTA and CDR2 FQGNSA. Study-wide findings and caveats: When compared against controls, multiple sclerosis patients showed significantly lower normalized Chao1 diversity. In patients, TRBV5-6, TRBV5-1 and TRBV20-1 belonged to five TRBV segments found more frequently than in controls. Samples made in the same batch grouped tightly together by F measure.

Material: blood. The source is a girl aged 5-17 years with multiple sclerosis. V gene TRBV7-2 combines with J gene TRBJ2-1, with 9 bases lining up with TRBD1. The CDR3 nucleotides read TGTGCCAGCAGCTTAGGCCCCGGGACAGGGTCGGTTCATGAGCAGTTCTTC. Translation gives CASSLGPGTGSVHEQFF.